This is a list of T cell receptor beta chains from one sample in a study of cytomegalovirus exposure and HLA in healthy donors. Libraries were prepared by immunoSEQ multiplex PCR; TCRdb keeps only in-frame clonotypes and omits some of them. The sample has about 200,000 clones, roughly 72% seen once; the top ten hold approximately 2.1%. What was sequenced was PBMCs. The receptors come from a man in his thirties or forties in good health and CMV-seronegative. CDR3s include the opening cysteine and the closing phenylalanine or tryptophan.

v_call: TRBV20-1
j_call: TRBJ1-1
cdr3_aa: CSALTGWLAFF

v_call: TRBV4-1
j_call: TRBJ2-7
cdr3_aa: CASSQGLAGVYEQYF

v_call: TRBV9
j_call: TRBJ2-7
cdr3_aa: CASSVGGLAGGFEQYF

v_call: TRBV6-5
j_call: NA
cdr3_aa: CASRGTASWVEQYF

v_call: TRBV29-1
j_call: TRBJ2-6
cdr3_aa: CSVGQGATGANVLTF

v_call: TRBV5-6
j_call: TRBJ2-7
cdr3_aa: CASSSGTGYFYEQYF

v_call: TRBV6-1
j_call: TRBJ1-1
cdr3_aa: CASRGLTEAFF

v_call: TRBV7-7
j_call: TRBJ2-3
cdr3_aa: CASSWGVNTDTQYF

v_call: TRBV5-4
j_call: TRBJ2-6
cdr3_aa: CASSSGTRGPGANVLTF

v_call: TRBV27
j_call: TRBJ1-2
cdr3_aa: CASKTDRQSGYTF

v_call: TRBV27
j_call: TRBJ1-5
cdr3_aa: CASSSDRDSLSNQPQHF

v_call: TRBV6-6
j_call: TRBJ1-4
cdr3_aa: CASSRTGTNEKLFF

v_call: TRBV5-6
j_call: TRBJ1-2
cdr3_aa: CASSSTGILGYTF

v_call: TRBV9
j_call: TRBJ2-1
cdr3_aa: CASSVGTSGGRNEQFF

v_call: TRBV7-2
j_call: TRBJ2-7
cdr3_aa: CASSSQQGSEQYF

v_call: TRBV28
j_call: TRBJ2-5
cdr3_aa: CASSFNRGGETQYF

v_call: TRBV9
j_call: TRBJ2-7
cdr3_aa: CASSVWDRAGEQYF

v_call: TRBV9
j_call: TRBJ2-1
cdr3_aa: CASSVHGSSYNEQFF

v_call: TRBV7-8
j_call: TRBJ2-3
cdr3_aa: CASSFPSTDTQYF

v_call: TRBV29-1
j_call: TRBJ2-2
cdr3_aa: CSGKGLAGEVGGELFF

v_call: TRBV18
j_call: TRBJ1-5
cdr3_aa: CASSPPGTGGAGNQPQHF

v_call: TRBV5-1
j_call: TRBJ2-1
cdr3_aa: CASSLATGGAGVSYNEQFF

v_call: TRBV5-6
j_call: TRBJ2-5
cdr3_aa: CASSFKTSGSGETQYF

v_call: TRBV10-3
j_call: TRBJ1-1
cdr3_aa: CACRRDTEAFF

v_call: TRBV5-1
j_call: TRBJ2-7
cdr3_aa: CASRDSRSNSYEQYF

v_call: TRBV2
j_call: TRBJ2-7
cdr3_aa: CASSPLAGGRYF

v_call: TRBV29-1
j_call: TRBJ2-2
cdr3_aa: CSVETPNTGELFF

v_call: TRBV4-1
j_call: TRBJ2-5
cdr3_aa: CASSQEGRYQETQYF

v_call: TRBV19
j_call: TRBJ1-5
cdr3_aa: CASSTPSGGIGNQPQHF

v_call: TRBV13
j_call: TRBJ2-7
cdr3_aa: CASRPGQHSYEQYF

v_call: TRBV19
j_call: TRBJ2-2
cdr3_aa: CASSAGGASGELFF

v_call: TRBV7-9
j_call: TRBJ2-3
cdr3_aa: CASSLKGDTQYF

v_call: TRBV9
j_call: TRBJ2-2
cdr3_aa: CASSVVIGLAGGGGELFF

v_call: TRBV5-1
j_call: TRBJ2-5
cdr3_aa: CASSSGGLAGDETQYF

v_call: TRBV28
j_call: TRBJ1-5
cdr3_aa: CASSFQGFESDQPQHF

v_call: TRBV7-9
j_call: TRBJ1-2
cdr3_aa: CASSLAGTGGLYGYTF

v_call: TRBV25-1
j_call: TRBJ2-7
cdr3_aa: CASSEPTGGTGSAYEQYF

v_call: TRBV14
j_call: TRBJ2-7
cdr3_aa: CASSRATGPLGEQYF

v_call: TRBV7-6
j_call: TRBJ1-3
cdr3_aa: CASSSTSGSGNTIYF

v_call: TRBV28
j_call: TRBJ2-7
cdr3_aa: CASSSSYEQYF

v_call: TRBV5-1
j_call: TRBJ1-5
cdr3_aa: CASSLEGQGGNQPQHF

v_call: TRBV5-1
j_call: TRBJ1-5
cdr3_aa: CASSLAGGPNQPQHF

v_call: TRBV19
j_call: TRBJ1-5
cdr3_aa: CAGSGVASNQPQHF